The entry that follows covers one T cell receptor beta chain sequence. Its antigen is not identified. Via CD45RO/CCR7/CD25/CD127/CD95/CD27, cells of the CD4+ naive, central memory, regulatory and stem cell-like memory subsets were sorted. The data originate from a study of beta chain features in type 1 diabetes. Study details: Investigators examined 107,917,701 sorted cells across all samples. Broader study findings: All four CD4+ subsets of Type 1 diabetes patients contained TCRB CDR3s that were moderately but significantly shorter. The similarity of naive, central memory and Treg TCRB repertoires appeared greater among patients than among healthy donors.

The isolated RNA, all of it, was reverse transcribed, so expressed TCRB transcripts were what got sequenced. The table came from immunoSEQ multiplex PCR; TCRdb's copy has only in-frame clones and leaves some out. The repertoire holds about 150,000 clones, with roughly 10% as singletons. V lost 5 bases, J lost 1 base, and 5 bases stayed unmatched. CDR3 length: 14 residues. CDR1 and CDR2 (germline): SGHRS, YFSETQ. This receptor was obtained from a woman aged 25 to 39 with type 1 diabetes. The chain uses TRBV5-1 and TRBJ2-5, with 7 bases fitting TRBD1. The sample was central memory CD4+ T cells from blood. The CDR3 spells CASRSQGTQETQYF. The CDR3 region has the DNA TGCGCCAGCAGGTCACAGGGGACCCAAGAGACCCAGTACTTC.